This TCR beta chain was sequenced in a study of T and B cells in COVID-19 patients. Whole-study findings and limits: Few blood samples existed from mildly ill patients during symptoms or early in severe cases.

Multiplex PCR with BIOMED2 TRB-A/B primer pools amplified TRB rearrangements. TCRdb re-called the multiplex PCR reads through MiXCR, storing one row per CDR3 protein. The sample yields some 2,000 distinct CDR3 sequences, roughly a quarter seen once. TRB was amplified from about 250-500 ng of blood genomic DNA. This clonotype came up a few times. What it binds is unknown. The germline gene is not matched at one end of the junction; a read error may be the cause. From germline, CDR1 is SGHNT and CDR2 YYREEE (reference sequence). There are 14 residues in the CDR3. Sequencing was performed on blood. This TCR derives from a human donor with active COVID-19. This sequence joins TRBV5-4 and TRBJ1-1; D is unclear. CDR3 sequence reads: CASSSLLENTEAFF. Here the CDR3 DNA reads TGCGCCAGCAGCTCTCTCCTCGAGAACACTGAAGCTTTCTTT.